The source of this T cell receptor beta chain is a study of cytomegalovirus exposure and HLA in healthy donors. Study observations and caveats: Data from an earlier analysis indicated that most TCR beta V segments were productive either about 87% or about 30% of the time. More clonal expansion characterized HLA-associated TCR beta chains than equally common others in a later analysis. Researchers reported in a later analysis that common viral pathogens appeared linked to several top clusters.

The PCR employed 60 Vbeta primers together with 13 Jbeta primers. The table came from immunoSEQ multiplex PCR; TCRdb's copy has only in-frame clones and leaves some out. This table holds 200,000 to 300,000 clones, roughly four fifths found once. Worth noting for this clone: Its matching antigen is unknown. Compared with germline, one end of the junction differs, possibly owing to a read error.

The germline V gene encodes CDR1 SEHNR and CDR2 FQNEAQ (reference sequence). CDR3 length: 17 amino acids. This chain joins TRBV7-9 and TRBJ2-7; 10 positions agree with TRBD1. The sample taken for sequencing was PBMCs. This receptor was taken from a woman in her 40s in good health and CMV-seropositive. CDR3 sequence (DNA): TGTTCCAGCAGCTTAGATGAGCTGAGACAGGGGGCTTACGAGCAGTACTTC. It specifies CSSSLDELRQGAYEQYF. Full variable domain (rest looked up from reference TRBV7-9 and TRBJ2-7): DTGVSQNPRHKITKRGQNVTFRCDPISEHNRLYWYRQTLGQGPEFLTYFQNEAQLEKSRLLSDRFSAERPKGSFSTLEIQRTEQGDSAMYLCSSSLDELRQGAYEQYFGPGTRLTVT.